Listed below are T cell receptor beta chains from one sample, sequenced in a study of blood T cell repertoires in COVID-19. Here immunoSEQ multiplex PCR was the method, and the copy in TCRdb shows in-frame clones only, minus some. This table holds fewer than 250,000 clones, around 88% found once. Material for sequencing was peripheral blood. The source is a man aged 45-60 years with active or convalescent COVID-19. Both conserved end residues are part of each CDR3. D genes are given only for firm matches. Part of the rows lack a size; the others show once, few, many or a class for expanded clones.

D gene	J gene	clone size	V gene	CDR3 protein	CDR3 DNA
.	TRBJ1-2	.	TRBV3-1/TRBV3-2	CASSQGTASYGYTF	TGTGCCAGCAGCCAAGGCACCGCCAGCTATGGCTACACCTTC
.	TRBJ1-1	.	TRBV5-1	CASSYVGAPEAFF	TGCGCCAGCAGCTATGTGGGGGCCCCTGAAGCTTTCTTT
TRBD1	TRBJ2-1	.	TRBV19	CASSPTPWTGSSYNEQFF	TGTGCCAGTAGTCCGACCCCTTGGACAGGGAGCTCCTACAATGAGCAGTTCTTC
.	TRBJ1-1	.	TRBV5-1	CASSLGSGALMNTEAFF	TGCGCCAGCAGCTTGGGGAGCGGGGCCCTAATGAACACTGAAGCTTTCTTT
TRBD2	TRBJ2-3	.	TRBV7-3	CASSTGSGRGTDTQYF	TGTGCCAGCAGCACGGGCAGCGGGAGGGGAACAGATACGCAGTATTTT
TRBD1	TRBJ1-1	.	TRBV27	CASSLLAPTGGEKAFF	TGTGCCAGCAGTTTATTGGCCCCCACAGGGGGCGAGAAAGCTTTCTTT
.	TRBJ2-2	once	TRBV10-1	CASSEKLSTGELFF	TGCGCCAGCAGTGAGAAACTGAGTACCGGGGAGCTGTTTTTT
.	TRBJ1-2	.	TRBV18	CASSPGRGGNGYTF	TGTGCCAGCTCACCCGGGCGAGGGGGAAATGGCTACACCTTC
.	TRBJ1-2	.	TRBV30	CAWSVLGLLGVYGYTF	TGTGCCTGGAGTGTACTTGGCCTTTTAGGGGTCTATGGCTACACCTTC
TRBD2	TRBJ2-5	.	TRBV6-4	CASSDSSGGGQETQYF	TGTGCCAGCAGTGACTCCAGCGGGGGGGGCCAAGAGACCCAGTACTTC
TRBD1	TRBJ1-5	medium-sized	TRBV28	CATRDRRRNQPQHF	TGTGCCACCCGGGACAGGCGTAGGAATCAGCCCCAGCATTTT
TRBD1	TRBJ2-7	.	TRBV19	CASQRTGSSYEQYF	TGTGCCAGCCAACGGACAGGGAGTTCCTACGAGCAGTACTTC
.	TRBJ2-2	.	TRBV7-9	CASSSAPENTGELFF	TGTGCCAGCAGCTCCGCCCCAGAAAACACCGGGGAGCTGTTTTTT
.	TRBJ1-2	.	TRBV3-1/TRBV3-2	CASSQSGNYGYTF	TGTGCCAGCAGCCAATCGGGGAACTATGGCTACACCTTC
.	TRBJ1-3	.	TRBV2	CASRPWVQGISGNTIYF	TGTGCCAGCAGGCCTTGGGTTCAGGGAATCTCTGGAAACACCATATATTTT
.	TRBJ2-7	.	TRBV2	CASSDPAGSSYEQYF	TGTGCCAGCAGTGACCCAGCGGGCTCCTCCTACGAGCAGTACTTC
.	TRBJ2-1	once	TRBV7-9	CASSLGAYNEQFF	TGTGCCAGCAGCTTGGGAGCGTACAATGAGCAGTTCTTC
TRBD1	TRBJ2-3	.	TRBV7-2	CASSPGTGYPTDTQYF	TGTGCCAGCAGCCCCGGGACAGGCTATCCCACAGATACGCAGTATTTT
.	TRBJ2-7	few	TRBV25-1	CASSEDGTAYEQYF	TGTGCCAGCAGTGAAGACGGAACAGCATACGAGCAGTACTTC
.	TRBJ2-5	.	TRBV3-1/TRBV3-2	CASSQSAGQETQYF	TGTGCCAGCAGCCAGTCAGCGGGTCAAGAGACCCAGTACTTC
TRBD2	TRBJ2-7	.	TRBV28	CASSPALAGVQQYF	TGTGCCAGCAGTCCCGCACTAGCGGGAGTTCAGCAGTACTTC
TRBD2	TRBJ2-7	.	TRBV30	CAWAGTSKDEQYF	TGTGCCTGGGCAGGGACTAGCAAAGACGAGCAGTACTTC
.	TRBJ2-6	once	TRBV19	CASSTGSGVGANVLTF	TGTGCCAGTAGTACCGGATCGGGGGTTGGGGCCAACGTCCTGACTTTC
.	TRBJ2-2	.	TRBV5-6	CASSLDGRRGTGELFF	TGTGCCAGCAGCTTGGACGGACGGAGAGGGACCGGGGAGCTGTTTTTT
.	TRBJ1-5	few	TRBV4-1	CASSQAGEQPQHF	TGCGCCAGCAGCCAAGCGGGGGAGCAGCCCCAGCATTTT
.	TRBJ2-7	.	TRBV7-9	CASSPRGGAHGYEQYF	TGTGCCAGCAGCCCCCGTGGCGGAGCTCACGGCTACGAGCAGTACTTC
.	TRBJ1-6	.	TRBV5-8	CASSLVQGGNSPLHF	TGTGCCAGCAGCTTGGTACAGGGCGGAAATTCACCCCTCCACTTT
TRBD2	TRBJ2-5	.	TRBV19	CASSPAIGAGGLQETQYF	TGTGCCAGTAGTCCAGCCATTGGAGCGGGGGGGCTCCAAGAGACCCAGTACTTC
.	TRBJ2-7	.	TRBV6-5	CASSNQLRDAYEQYF	TGTGCCAGCAGCAACCAATTGCGGGACGCCTACGAGCAGTACTTC
TRBD1	TRBJ2-5	.	TRBV28	CASSAPGQGERETQYF	TGTGCCAGCAGTGCCCCGGGACAGGGGGAGCGGGAGACCCAGTACTTC
.	TRBJ1-5	once	TRBV6-6	CASSATDSNQPQHF	TGTGCCAGCAGTGCGACAGATAGCAATCAGCCCCAGCATTTT
.	TRBJ1-5	.	TRBV12-3/TRBV12-4	CASLGTPGQPQHF	TGTGCCAGTCTCGGGACTCCGGGTCAGCCCCAGCATTTT
TRBD2	TRBJ2-1	.	TRBV5-4	CASSLFIAGGNEQFF	TGTGCCAGCAGCTTATTCATAGCGGGGGGGAATGAGCAGTTCTTC
.	TRBJ1-3	.	TRBV5-6	CASSLGPTGAHTIYF	TGTGCCAGCAGCTTGGGACCTACTGGGGCGCACACCATATATTTT
.	TRBJ2-7	.	TRBV6-6	CASSYVGGQNLVQYF	TGTGCCAGCAGTTACGTGGGGGGACAGAACCTAGTGCAGTACTTC
.	TRBJ1-2	.	TRBV3-1/TRBV3-2	CASSQQERGYTF	TGTGCCAGCAGCCAACAGGAGCGGGGCTACACCTTC
.	TRBJ1-2	.	TRBV30	CAWSVLGSGVYTF	TGTGCCTGGAGTGTATTGGGGAGCGGAGTCTACACCTTC
.	TRBJ2-2	once	TRBV18	CASSRTKNTGELFF	TGTGCCAGCTCCCGTACAAAGAACACCGGGGAGCTGTTTTTT
.	TRBJ2-7	.	TRBV15	CATSRQGSSYEQYF	TGTGCCACCAGCAGACAGGGGAGCTCCTACGAGCAGTACTTC
TRBD1	TRBJ2-3	few	TRBV18	CASSSTGSTDTQYF	TGTGCCAGCTCATCGACAGGGAGCACAGATACGCAGTATTTT
TRBD1	TRBJ1-2	.	TRBV29-1	CSVVGTGHYGYTF	TGCAGCGTTGTAGGGACAGGGCACTATGGCTACACCTTC
.	TRBJ2-7	.	TRBV3-1/TRBV3-2	CASSQGRVHF	TGTGCCAGCAGCCAAGGGAGGGTGCACTTC
TRBD1	TRBJ1-6	.	TRBV30	CAWTIGGPSPLHF	TGTGCCTGGACCATAGGGGGCCCATCACCCCTCCACTTT
TRBD2	TRBJ2-7	.	TRBV27	CASSFRTSVYEQYF	TGTGCCAGCAGTTTCCGGACTAGCGTCTACGAGCAGTACTTC
TRBD1	TRBJ2-2	.	TRBV7-7	CASSLATGGATGELFF	TGTGCTAGCAGCTTAGCGACAGGGGGGGCAACCGGGGAGCTGTTTTTT